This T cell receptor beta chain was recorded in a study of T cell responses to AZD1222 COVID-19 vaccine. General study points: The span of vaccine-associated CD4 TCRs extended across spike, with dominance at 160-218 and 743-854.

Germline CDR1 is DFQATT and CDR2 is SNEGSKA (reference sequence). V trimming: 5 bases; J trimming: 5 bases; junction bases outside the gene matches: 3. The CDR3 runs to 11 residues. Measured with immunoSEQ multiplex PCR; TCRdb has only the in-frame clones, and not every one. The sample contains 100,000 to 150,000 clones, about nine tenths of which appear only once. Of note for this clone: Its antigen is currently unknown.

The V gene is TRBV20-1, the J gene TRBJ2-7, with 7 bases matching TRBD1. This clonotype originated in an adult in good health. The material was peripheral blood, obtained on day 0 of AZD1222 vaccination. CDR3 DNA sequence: TGCAGTGCTGAGACAGGGCACGAGCAGTACTTC. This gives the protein CSAETGHEQYF.